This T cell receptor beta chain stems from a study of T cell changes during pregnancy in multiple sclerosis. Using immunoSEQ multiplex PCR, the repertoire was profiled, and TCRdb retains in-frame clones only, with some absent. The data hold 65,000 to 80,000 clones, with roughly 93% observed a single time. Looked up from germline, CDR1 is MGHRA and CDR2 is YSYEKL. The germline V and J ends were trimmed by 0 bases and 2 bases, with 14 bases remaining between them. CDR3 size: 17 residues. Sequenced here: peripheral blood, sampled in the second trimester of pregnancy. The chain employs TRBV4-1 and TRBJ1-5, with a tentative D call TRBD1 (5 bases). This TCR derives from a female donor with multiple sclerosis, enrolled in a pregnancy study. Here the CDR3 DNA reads TGCGCCAGCAGCCAAGATGGGGGAGGGGTCGGCAATCAGCCCCAGCATTTT. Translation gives CASSQDGGGVGNQPQHF.